What follows is one TCR beta chain and its context. This clonotype has only one observation. The antigen it binds to is not known. No much larger clonotype is one base removed from it; base qualities were not supplied. One read yields weak evidence. The junction carries 7 bases between V and J, which are trimmed by 5 bases and 0 bases respectively. Taken from cysteine to phenylalanine, the CDR3 has 13 residues. Solely the CDR3 DNA is kept, with 39 bases framed from the first base. The germline V gene (reference sequence) gives CDR1 as LGHDT and CDR2 as YNNKEL. The data derive from a study of CD8 T cells in Susac syndrome (dated by TCRdb to about 2019). In the study overall: Among the sequenced Susac syndrome patients, about 6 had clinically active disease and fewer than ten were in clinical remission. Repertoire sequencing was used to test whether CD8+ T cell activation and differentiation in Susac syndrome was antigen driven. CD8+ T cell repertoire clonality was compared between approximately 12 healthy donors, roughly 14 Susac syndrome patients and approximately 15 multiple sclerosis patients. At the time of blood withdrawal, Susac syndrome patients were either therapy-naive, taking corticosteroids (with some also receiving IVIg), or on IVIg alone.

Peripheral blood CD8+ and CD4+ T cells from healthy donors, Susac syndrome patients and multiple sclerosis patients were profiled by high-throughput TCR beta sequencing. Susac syndrome patients met recently defined diagnostic criteria for definite or probable disease. Bulk CD8+ and CD4+ T cells were purified by magnetic negative isolation, whereas CD8+ TEMRA cells were enriched by FACS. Blood was collected in EDTA tubes and processed within 24 hours, with PBMCs isolated through density gradient centrifugation. PBMCs intended for TCR sequencing were cryopreserved in liquid nitrogen and thawed later in a water bath at 37 degrees C. Purity of sorted or isolated CD4+, CD8+ and CD8+ TEMRA cells was at least 90%. RNA was extracted with the RNeasy kit and 0.5 to 1 ug was reverse transcribed using random hexamers. The immunoSEQ multiplex PCR assay, which covers 54 Vbeta and 13 Jbeta segments, was used to amplify TCR beta CDR3 regions. PCR amplification bias was corrected by using a synthetic template baseline for primer optimization and computational correction. As for the authors' bioinformatics: Reads were annotated to V, D and J genes per IMGT and analyzed with immunoSEQ Analyzer, keeping only productive sequences. To calculate clonality, Shannon entropy was normalized by log2 of the number of productive unique sequences and then subtracted from one. Public and private clones were assessed among the 100 most prevalent clones of each patient and control. Clones were defined as Susac-specific if absent from the healthy and MS cohorts, from over a thousand published viral clones and from other ImmuneACCESS disease sequences. TCRdb trimmed public reads at Q25 via fastp, called clones via MiXCR and kept in-frame beta chains. Records with the same CDR3 protein are collapsed into one entry carrying the most frequent genes and DNA. These V and J calls originate from TCRdb's pipeline instead of the authors' own analysis. This sample holds around 81,000 distinct CDR3 sequences; approximately 95% were observed only once. The top ten constitute approximately 1% of the sample.

The paper as a whole reports these results and caveats: The number of individuals in the TCR sequencing and HLA analysis was recognized as being relatively small. CD8+ repertoires in Susac syndrome showed clonal expansion, which was highest in CD8+ TEMRA cells and was greater in clinically active patients than in remitting patients. Looking at Susac-specific public clones, the researchers identified under 20 in the total CD8+ repertoire and five or six in the CD8+ TEMRA repertoire.

The sample consisted of CD8+ T cells from PBMCs. The source is a human donor with Susac syndrome. The chain employs TRBV3-1 and TRBJ1-1, with the D segment identity uncertain. The nucleotide sequence is given as TGTGCCAGCAGCGGAGACATGAACACTGAAGCTTTCTTT. This is translated as CASSGDMNTEAFF.